This note documents a single TCR beta chain sequence. The CDR3 is 13 amino acids. The V gene lost 5 bases and the J gene lost 4 bases, with 8 bases spanning the gap. Germline V CDR1 and CDR2: SEHNR, FQNEAQ (reference sequence). This entry comes from a study of blood T cell repertoires in COVID-19. The wider study: Sites across the United States, Italy and Spain contributed samples from acute and convalescent COVID-19.

Which cohort a participant joined came from the clinical history participants gave. Original data processing: Reference gene primer amplification gave nucleated cell count estimates. Data came from immunoSEQ multiplex PCR; TCRdb stores just in-frame clones and leaves some out. V, J and clone size are those of that table, while D and trimming were read from the DNA. The sample has 200,000 or so clones, 88% seen once. The specimen sequenced was PBMCs or T cells enriched from blood (not recorded which). The sequence was obtained from a woman in her twenties or thirties who had recovered from COVID-19. J is TRBJ2-2 and V is TRBV7-9; D call uncertain. The CDR3 spells CASSRVLTGELFF. The CDR3 coding sequence is TGTGCCAGCAGCAGAGTCCTCACCGGGGAGCTGTTTTTT.